This T cell receptor (beta chain) was sequenced in a study of long-term antiretroviral therapy in people with HIV. Germline trimming cut 4 bases from V and 0 bases from J; bases unmatched to any gene: 4. This CDR3 is 16 amino acids long. Germline lookup yields CDR1 SGHNT and CDR2 YYREEE (reference sequence). Participants with HIV, all of them, were treated in the United States. The cryopreserved samples used held 1-10 million PBMC prior to extraction of DNA. The immunoSEQ assay was v3.0, run at survey level. Each sample aimed for 40,000-50,000 sequenced T-cell genomes. Some clones are missing from TCRdb's copy, which holds only in-frame ones; the method was immunoSEQ multiplex PCR. The repertoire includes about 17,000 clones, roughly nine tenths of them detected once, and 10% to 15% sits in the top ten.

Sequenced here: unsorted PBMCs, sampled 0.6 years after starting antiretroviral therapy. This TCR derives from a woman in her thirties or forties with HIV. This chain connects TRBV5-4 to TRBJ1-3, with 10 bases lining up with TRBD1. The CDR3 nucleotides are TGTGCCAGCAGCAAGACAGGGGGCCACTCTGGAAACACCATATATTTT. Its translation is CASSKTGGHSGNTIYF.